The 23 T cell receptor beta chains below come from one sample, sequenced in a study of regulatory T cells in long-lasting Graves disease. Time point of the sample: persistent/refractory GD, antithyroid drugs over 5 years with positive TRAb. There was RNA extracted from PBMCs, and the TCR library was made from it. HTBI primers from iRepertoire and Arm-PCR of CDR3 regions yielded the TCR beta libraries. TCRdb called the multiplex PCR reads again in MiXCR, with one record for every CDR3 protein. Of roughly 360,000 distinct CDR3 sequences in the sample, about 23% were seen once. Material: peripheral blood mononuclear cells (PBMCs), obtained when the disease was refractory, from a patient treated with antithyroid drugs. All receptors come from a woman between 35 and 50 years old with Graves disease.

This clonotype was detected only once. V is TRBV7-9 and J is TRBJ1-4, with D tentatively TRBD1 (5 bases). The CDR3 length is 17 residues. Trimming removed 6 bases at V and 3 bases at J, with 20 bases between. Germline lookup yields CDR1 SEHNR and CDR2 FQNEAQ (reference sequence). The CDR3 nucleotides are TGTGCCAGCAGTCTTAGAAGCTCGTTAGGGGCTAATGAAAAACTGTTTTTT. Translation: CASSLRSSLGANEKLFF.

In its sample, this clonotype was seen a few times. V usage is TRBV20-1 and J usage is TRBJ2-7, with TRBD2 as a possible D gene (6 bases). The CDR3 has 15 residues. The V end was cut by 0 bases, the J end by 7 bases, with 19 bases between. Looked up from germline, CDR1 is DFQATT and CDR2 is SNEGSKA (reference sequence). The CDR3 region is CSARETLGGGLEQYF. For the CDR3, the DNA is TGCAGTGCTAGAGAGACCTTAGGTGGAGGGCTTGAGCAGTACTTC.

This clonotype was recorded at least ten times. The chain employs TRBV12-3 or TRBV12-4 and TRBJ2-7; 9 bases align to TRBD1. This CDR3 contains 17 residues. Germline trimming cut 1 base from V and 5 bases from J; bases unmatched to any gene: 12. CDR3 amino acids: CASSLGDRDWRGDEQYF. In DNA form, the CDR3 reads TGTGCCAGCAGTTTAGGGGACAGGGATTGGCGCGGTGACGAGCAGTACTTC.

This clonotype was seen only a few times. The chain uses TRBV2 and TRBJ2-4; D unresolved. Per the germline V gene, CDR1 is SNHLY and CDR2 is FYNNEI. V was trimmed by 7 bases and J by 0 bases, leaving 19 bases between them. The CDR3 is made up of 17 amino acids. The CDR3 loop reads CASTPRERILAKNIQYF. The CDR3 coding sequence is TGTGCCAGCACCCCCCGAGAGCGAATACTAGCCAAAAACATTCAGTACTTC.

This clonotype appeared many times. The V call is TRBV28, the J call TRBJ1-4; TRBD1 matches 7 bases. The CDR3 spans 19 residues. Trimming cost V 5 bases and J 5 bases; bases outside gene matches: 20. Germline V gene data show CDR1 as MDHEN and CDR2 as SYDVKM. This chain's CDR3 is CASSPDWDSRGGSNEKLFF. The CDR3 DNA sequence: TGTGCCAGCAGTCCAGATTGGGACAGTCGAGGGGGATCCAATGAAAAACTGTTTTTT.

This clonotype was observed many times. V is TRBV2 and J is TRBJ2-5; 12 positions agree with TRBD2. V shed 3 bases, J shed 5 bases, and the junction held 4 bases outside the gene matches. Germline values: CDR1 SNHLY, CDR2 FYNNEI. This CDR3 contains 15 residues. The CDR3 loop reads CASSETSGSRETQYF. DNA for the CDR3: TGTGCCAGCAGTGAGACTAGCGGGAGTCGGGAGACCCAGTACTTC.

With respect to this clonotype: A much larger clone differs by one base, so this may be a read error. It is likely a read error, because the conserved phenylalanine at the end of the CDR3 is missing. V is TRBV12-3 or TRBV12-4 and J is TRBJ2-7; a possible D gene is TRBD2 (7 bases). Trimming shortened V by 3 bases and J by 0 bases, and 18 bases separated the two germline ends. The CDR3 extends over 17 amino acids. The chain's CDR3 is CASSLRGGGPSSYEQYL. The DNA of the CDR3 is TGTGCCAGCAGTTTGAGGGGGGGGGGGCCAAGCTCCTACGAGCAGTACCTC.

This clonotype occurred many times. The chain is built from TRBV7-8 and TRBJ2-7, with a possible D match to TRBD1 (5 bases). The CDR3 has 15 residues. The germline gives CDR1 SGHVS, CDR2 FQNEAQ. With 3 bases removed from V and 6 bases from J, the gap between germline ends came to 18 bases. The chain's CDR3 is CASSFFQGWAVEQYF. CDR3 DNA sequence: TGTGCCAGCAGCTTCTTTCAGGGCTGGGCGGTCGAGCAGTACTTC.

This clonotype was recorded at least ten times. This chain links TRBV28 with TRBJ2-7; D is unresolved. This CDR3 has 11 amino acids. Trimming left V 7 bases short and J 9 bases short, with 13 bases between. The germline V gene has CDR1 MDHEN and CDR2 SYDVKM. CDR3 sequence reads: CASTDSRWQYF. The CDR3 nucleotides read TGTGCCAGCACGGATTCAAGGTGGCAGTACTTC.

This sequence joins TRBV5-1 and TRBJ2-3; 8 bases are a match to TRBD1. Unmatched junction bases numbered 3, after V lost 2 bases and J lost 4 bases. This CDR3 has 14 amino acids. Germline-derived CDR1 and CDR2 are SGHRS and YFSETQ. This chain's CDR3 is CASSFGQGADTQYF. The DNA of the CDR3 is TGCGCCAGCAGCTTCGGACAGGGAGCAGATACGCAGTATTTT.

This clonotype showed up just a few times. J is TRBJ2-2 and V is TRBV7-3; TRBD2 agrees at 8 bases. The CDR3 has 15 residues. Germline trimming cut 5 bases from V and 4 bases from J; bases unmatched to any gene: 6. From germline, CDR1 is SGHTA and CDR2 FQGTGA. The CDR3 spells CASSPGLAVTGELFF. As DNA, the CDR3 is TGTGCCAGCAGCCCTGGACTAGCCGTCACCGGGGAGCTGTTTTTT.

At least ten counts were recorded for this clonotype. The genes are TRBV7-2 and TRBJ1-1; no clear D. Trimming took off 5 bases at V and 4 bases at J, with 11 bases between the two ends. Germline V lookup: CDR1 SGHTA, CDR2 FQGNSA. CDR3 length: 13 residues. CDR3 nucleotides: TGTGCCAGCAGCCACCCCTGGTTCACTGAAGCTTTCTTT. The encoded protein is CASSHPWFTEAFF. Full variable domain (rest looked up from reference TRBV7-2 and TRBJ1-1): GAGVSQSPSNKVTEKGKDVELRCDPISGHTALYWYRQSLGQGLEFLIYFQGNSAPDKSGLPSDRFSAERTGGSVSTLTIQRTQQEDSAVYLCASSHPWFTEAFFGQGTRLTVV.

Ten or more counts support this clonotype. CDR3 in DNA: TGCAGCATTTCGGGCACCGACTATGGCTACACCTTC. It is translated as CSISGTDYGYTF. The gene calls are TRBV29-1 and TRBJ1-2; D is ambiguous. This CDR3 has 12 amino acids. V dropped 8 bases and J dropped 3 bases, with 13 bases sitting between them. CDR1 is SQVTM and CDR2 is ANQGSEA in the germline V gene.

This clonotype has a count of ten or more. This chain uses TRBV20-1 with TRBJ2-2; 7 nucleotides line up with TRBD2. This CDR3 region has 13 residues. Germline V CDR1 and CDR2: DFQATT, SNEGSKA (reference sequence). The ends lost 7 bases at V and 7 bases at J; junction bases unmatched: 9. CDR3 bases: TGCAGTGGTCAGCGGGGTCGCGGCGGGGAGCTGTTTTTT. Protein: CSGQRGRGGELFF.

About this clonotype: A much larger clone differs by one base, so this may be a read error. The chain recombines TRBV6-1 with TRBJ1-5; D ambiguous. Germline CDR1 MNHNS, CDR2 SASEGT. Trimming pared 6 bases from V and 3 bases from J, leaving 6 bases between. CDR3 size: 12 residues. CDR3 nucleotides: TGTGCCAGCAGGGACCCCAATCAGCCCCAGCATTTT. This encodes CASRDPNQPQHF.

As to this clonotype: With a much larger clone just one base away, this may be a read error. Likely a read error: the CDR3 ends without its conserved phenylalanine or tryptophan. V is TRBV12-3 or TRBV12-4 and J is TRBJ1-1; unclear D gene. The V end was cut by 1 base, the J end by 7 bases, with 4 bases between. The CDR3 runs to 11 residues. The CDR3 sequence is CASSLVNEAFS. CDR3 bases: TGTGCCAGCAGTTTAGTGAATGAAGCTTTCTCT.

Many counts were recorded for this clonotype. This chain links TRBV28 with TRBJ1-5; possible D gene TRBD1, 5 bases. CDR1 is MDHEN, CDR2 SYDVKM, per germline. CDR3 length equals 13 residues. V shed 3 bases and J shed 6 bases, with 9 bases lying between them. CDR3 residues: CASSFQGFQPQHF. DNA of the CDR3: TGTGCCAGCAGTTTCCAGGGTTTTCAGCCCCAGCATTTT.

The DNA for the CDR3 is TGCAGTGCTAGAGGGGGAGTCCAAGAGACCCAGTACTTC. Translating it yields CSARGGVQETQYF. V usage is TRBV20-1 and J usage is TRBJ2-5; possible D gene TRBD2, 5 bases. Germline V CDR1 and CDR2: DFQATT, SNEGSKA (reference sequence). The CDR3 spans 13 residues. The V gene lost 1 base and the J gene lost 1 base, with 7 bases spanning the gap.

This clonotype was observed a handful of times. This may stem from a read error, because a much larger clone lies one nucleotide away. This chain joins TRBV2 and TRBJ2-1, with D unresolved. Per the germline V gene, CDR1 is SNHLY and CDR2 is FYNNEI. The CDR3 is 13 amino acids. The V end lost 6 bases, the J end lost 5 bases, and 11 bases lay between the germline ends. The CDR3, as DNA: TGTGCCAGCAGGGTGAACAGTAACAATGAGCAGTTCTTC. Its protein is CASRVNSNNEQFF.

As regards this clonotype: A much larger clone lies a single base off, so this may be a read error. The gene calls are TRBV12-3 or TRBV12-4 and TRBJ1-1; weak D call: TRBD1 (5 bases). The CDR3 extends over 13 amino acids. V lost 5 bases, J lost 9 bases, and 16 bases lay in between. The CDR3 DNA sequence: TGTGCCAGCAGTAACCAGGGAGATACTAAAGCTTTCTTT. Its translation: CASSNQGDTKAFF.

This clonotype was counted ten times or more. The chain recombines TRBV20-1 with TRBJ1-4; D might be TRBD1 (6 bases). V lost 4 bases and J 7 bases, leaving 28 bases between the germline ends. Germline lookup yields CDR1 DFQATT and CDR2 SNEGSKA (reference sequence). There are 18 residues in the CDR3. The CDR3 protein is CSAKRGGMGTRLSEKLFF. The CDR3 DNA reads TGCAGTGCTAAGAGGGGGGGGATGGGAACGAGGTTAAGTGAAAAACTGTTTTTT.

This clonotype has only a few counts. CDR3 amino acids: CSVETLGGEQYF. CDR3 DNA: TGCAGCGTTGAAACGTTAGGAGGCGAGCAGTACTTC. The chain links TRBV29-1 to TRBJ2-7; TRBD2 might be the D (5 bases). Per the germline V gene, CDR1 is SQVTM and CDR2 is ANQGSEA. The CDR3 is 12 amino acids. The V gene lost 2 bases and the J gene lost 6 bases, with 11 bases spanning the gap.

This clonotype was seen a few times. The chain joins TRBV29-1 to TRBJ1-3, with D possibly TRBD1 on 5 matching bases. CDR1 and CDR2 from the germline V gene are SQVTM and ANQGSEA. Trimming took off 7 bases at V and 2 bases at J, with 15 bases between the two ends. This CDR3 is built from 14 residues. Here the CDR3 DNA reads TGCAGCGCCCGAAGCCCAGGGACTGGAAACACCATATATTTT. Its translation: CSARSPGTGNTIYF.